Listed below are T cell receptor beta chains from one sample, sequenced in a study of blood T cell repertoires in COVID-19. Data came from immunoSEQ multiplex PCR; TCRdb stores just in-frame clones and leaves some out. The top ten hold approximately 7.6% of the sample, which has 200,000 or so clones, about 80% seen once. The sample was PBMCs or T cells enriched from blood (not recorded which). The receptor source for this set is a middle-aged man who had recovered from COVID-19. Each CDR3 is given with its conserved first and last residue. Each record gives: V gene, D gene, J gene, clone size, CDR3 protein, CDR3 DNA. D genes are given only for firm matches. Expanded clones are given a class, and other clones once, few, many or no size at all.

v_call: TRBV19
d_call: TRBD1
j_call: TRBJ2-1
clone_size: -
cdr3_aa: CASSLLTGGHHEQFF
cdr3_nt: TGTGCCAGTAGTTTACTGACAGGGGGTCATCATGAGCAGTTCTTC

v_call: TRBV7-9
d_call: TRBD1
j_call: TRBJ1-4
clone_size: -
cdr3_aa: CASRRGTAGEKLFF
cdr3_nt: TGTGCCAGCAGGAGGGGGACAGCCGGAGAAAAACTGTTTTTT

v_call: TRBV2
d_call: TRBD1
j_call: TRBJ1-4
clone_size: -
cdr3_aa: CASSTGTGRGEKLFF
cdr3_nt: TGTGCCAGCAGCACCGGGACAGGTCGGGGAGAAAAACTGTTTTTT

v_call: TRBV3-1/TRBV3-2
d_call: -
j_call: TRBJ2-2
clone_size: -
cdr3_aa: CASSHNAPGLRVKRGELFF
cdr3_nt: TGTGCCAGCAGCCACAACGCTCCGGGCCTTCGGGTTAAGCGGGGGGAGCTGTTTTTT

v_call: TRBV7-9
d_call: TRBD2
j_call: TRBJ2-3
clone_size: -
cdr3_aa: CASSLSASGGETQYF
cdr3_nt: TGTGCCAGCAGCTTATCGGCTAGCGGGGGGGAAACGCAGTATTTT

v_call: TRBV30
d_call: TRBD2
j_call: TRBJ2-7
clone_size: -
cdr3_aa: CAWSVTSGGTSYEQYF
cdr3_nt: TGTGCCTGGAGTGTGACTAGCGGGGGGACCTCCTACGAGCAGTACTTC

v_call: TRBV19
d_call: TRBD2
j_call: TRBJ2-2
clone_size: once
cdr3_aa: CASSIYSGGPPGELFF
cdr3_nt: TGTGCCAGTAGTATTTACAGCGGGGGACCCCCCGGGGAGCTGTTTTTT

v_call: TRBV2
d_call: TRBD2
j_call: TRBJ2-1
clone_size: -
cdr3_aa: CASSERFGVRGDNEQFF
cdr3_nt: TGTGCCAGCAGTGAACGGTTCGGGGTACGGGGGGACAATGAGCAGTTCTTC

v_call: TRBV4-2
d_call: TRBD2
j_call: TRBJ2-4
clone_size: -
cdr3_aa: CASSPSPSGHIQNIQYF
cdr3_nt: TGTGCCAGCAGCCCCAGCCCTAGCGGGCATATCCAAAACATTCAGTACTTC

v_call: TRBV4-1
d_call: -
j_call: TRBJ1-5
clone_size: -
cdr3_aa: CASSRLGEQPQHF
cdr3_nt: TGCGCCAGCAGCCGCCTAGGGGAACAGCCCCAGCATTTT

v_call: TRBV4-2
d_call: -
j_call: TRBJ2-3
clone_size: -
cdr3_aa: CASSQPQASGTDTQYF
cdr3_nt: TGTGCCAGCAGCCAACCCCAGGCCTCAGGCACAGATACGCAGTATTTT

v_call: TRBV6-4
d_call: -
j_call: TRBJ1-2
clone_size: -
cdr3_aa: CASRKPGVDGYTF
cdr3_nt: TGTGCCAGCAGGAAACCCGGGGTGGATGGCTACACCTTC

v_call: TRBV6-5
d_call: TRBD1
j_call: TRBJ1-2
clone_size: -
cdr3_aa: CASRDRAFYGYTF
cdr3_nt: TGTGCCAGCAGGGACAGGGCATTCTATGGCTACACCTTC

v_call: TRBV20-1
d_call: -
j_call: TRBJ2-2
clone_size: -
cdr3_aa: CSAPPVGELFF
cdr3_nt: TGCAGTGCCCCCCCGGTCGGGGAGCTGTTTTTT

v_call: TRBV11-3
d_call: TRBD2
j_call: TRBJ2-7
clone_size: -
cdr3_aa: CASPGGGNEQYF
cdr3_nt: TGTGCCAGCCCCGGGGGGGGTAACGAGCAGTACTTC

v_call: TRBV29-1
d_call: TRBD1
j_call: TRBJ2-1
clone_size: few
cdr3_aa: CSVEGTGIIYNEQFF
cdr3_nt: TGCAGCGTTGAAGGGACAGGGATAATATACAATGAGCAGTTCTTC

v_call: TRBV20-1
d_call: TRBD1
j_call: TRBJ1-1
clone_size: -
cdr3_aa: CSAKKQGAAFF
cdr3_nt: TGCAGTGCAAAAAAACAGGGGGCGGCTTTCTTT

v_call: TRBV4-1
d_call: TRBD2
j_call: TRBJ2-7
clone_size: -
cdr3_aa: CASSQAVTSGYYEQYF
cdr3_nt: TGCGCCAGCAGCCAAGCGGTGACTAGCGGGTACTACGAGCAGTACTTC

v_call: TRBV5-1
d_call: -
j_call: TRBJ2-3
clone_size: -
cdr3_aa: CASTVGYTDTQCF
cdr3_nt: TGCGCCAGCACCGTGGGCTACACAGATACGCAGTGTTTT

v_call: TRBV6-5
d_call: TRBD1
j_call: TRBJ1-4
clone_size: -
cdr3_aa: CASSSTGLVSEKLFF
cdr3_nt: TGTGCCAGCAGTTCGACAGGGCTGGTGAGCGAAAAACTGTTTTTT

v_call: TRBV19
d_call: TRBD1
j_call: TRBJ1-4
clone_size: -
cdr3_aa: CASSIGTGVEKLFF
cdr3_nt: TGTGCCAGTAGTATCGGGACAGGGGTCGAAAAACTGTTTTTT

v_call: TRBV19
d_call: TRBD1
j_call: TRBJ1-1
clone_size: -
cdr3_aa: CASSTSGTVVEAFF
cdr3_nt: TGTGCCAGTAGTACCTCCGGGACAGTCGTGGAAGCTTTCTTT

v_call: TRBV19
d_call: -
j_call: TRBJ1-6
clone_size: once
cdr3_aa: CASSSGTSSSPLHF
cdr3_nt: TGTGCCAGTAGTTCTGGGACATCTAGTTCACCCCTCCACTTT

v_call: TRBV5-4
d_call: TRBD1
j_call: TRBJ1-1
clone_size: -
cdr3_aa: CASSLGQQGRAFF
cdr3_nt: TGTGCCAGCAGCTTGGGTCAACAGGGGAGAGCTTTCTTT

v_call: TRBV18
d_call: TRBD1
j_call: TRBJ1-4
clone_size: -
cdr3_aa: CASSPPLGQGDEKLFF
cdr3_nt: TGTGCCAGCTCACCACCGTTAGGACAGGGAGATGAAAAACTGTTTTTT

v_call: TRBV9
d_call: TRBD2
j_call: TRBJ2-3
clone_size: -
cdr3_aa: CASSPGLAGGPPDTQYF
cdr3_nt: TGTGCCAGCAGCCCTGGACTAGCGGGGGGCCCCCCCGATACGCAGTATTTT

v_call: TRBV18
d_call: -
j_call: TRBJ1-3
clone_size: -
cdr3_aa: CASSPRDISGNTIYF
cdr3_nt: TGTGCCAGCTCACCCCGGGACATCTCTGGAAACACCATATATTTT

v_call: TRBV19
d_call: TRBD1
j_call: TRBJ2-7
clone_size: -
cdr3_aa: CASKGQGAHEQYF
cdr3_nt: TGTGCCAGTAAGGGACAGGGGGCCCACGAGCAGTACTTC

v_call: TRBV5-4
d_call: -
j_call: TRBJ1-3
clone_size: -
cdr3_aa: CASSLASGSSGNTIYF
cdr3_nt: TGTGCCAGCAGCTTGGCCTCCGGGAGCTCTGGAAACACCATATATTTT

v_call: TRBV3-1/TRBV3-2
d_call: -
j_call: TRBJ1-2
clone_size: -
cdr3_aa: CASSQDGGFYGYTF
cdr3_nt: TGTGCCAGCAGCCAAGATGGCGGATTCTATGGCTACACCTTC

v_call: TRBV20-1
d_call: -
j_call: TRBJ2-5
clone_size: -
cdr3_aa: CSAGFSKTQYF
cdr3_nt: TGCAGTGCTGGTTTTAGCAAGACCCAGTACTTC

v_call: TRBV5-1
d_call: -
j_call: TRBJ1-2
clone_size: few
cdr3_aa: CASSLTSTDYGYTF
cdr3_nt: TGCGCCAGCAGCTTGACGAGCACCGACTATGGCTACACCTTC

v_call: TRBV5-4
d_call: -
j_call: TRBJ1-4
clone_size: -
cdr3_aa: CASSYGAEKLFF
cdr3_nt: TGTGCCAGCAGCTATGGGGCTGAAAAACTGTTTTTT

v_call: TRBV5-1
d_call: -
j_call: TRBJ2-7
clone_size: -
cdr3_aa: CASSLRVPGGEQYF
cdr3_nt: TGCGCCAGCAGCTTGAGAGTTCCAGGAGGCGAGCAGTACTTC

v_call: TRBV4-1
d_call: -
j_call: TRBJ2-1
clone_size: -
cdr3_aa: CASSQAHRVIEQFF
cdr3_nt: TGCGCCAGCAGCCAAGCGCACAGGGTGATTGAGCAGTTCTTC

v_call: TRBV6-6
d_call: -
j_call: TRBJ1-1
clone_size: -
cdr3_aa: CASSDGWTEAFF
cdr3_nt: TGTGCCAGCAGTGACGGGTGGACTGAAGCTTTCTTT

v_call: TRBV18
d_call: TRBD1
j_call: TRBJ1-2
clone_size: few
cdr3_aa: CASSLGTGSYGYTF
cdr3_nt: TGTGCCAGCTCACTAGGGACAGGTTCATATGGCTACACCTTC

v_call: TRBV5-4
d_call: -
j_call: TRBJ1-1
clone_size: -
cdr3_aa: CASSLAGAVTEAFF
cdr3_nt: TGTGCCAGCAGCTTGGCAGGGGCGGTCACTGAAGCTTTCTTT

v_call: TRBV12-3/TRBV12-4
d_call: -
j_call: TRBJ2-1
clone_size: -
cdr3_aa: CASSQERGGEQFF
cdr3_nt: TGTGCCAGCAGTCAAGAGCGCGGAGGGGAGCAGTTCTTC

v_call: TRBV5-8
d_call: -
j_call: TRBJ2-7
clone_size: -
cdr3_aa: CASSFGQTNSNEQYF
cdr3_nt: TGTGCCAGCAGCTTCGGACAGACGAACAGTAACGAGCAGTACTTC

v_call: TRBV6-1
d_call: TRBD1
j_call: TRBJ1-1
clone_size: -
cdr3_aa: CATEGAVEEAFF
cdr3_nt: TGTGCCACCGAGGGGGCAGTCGAGGAAGCTTTCTTT

v_call: TRBV6-5
d_call: -
j_call: TRBJ1-3
clone_size: -
cdr3_aa: CASTNRASGNTIYF
cdr3_nt: TGTGCCAGCACCAACAGGGCCTCTGGAAACACCATATATTTT

v_call: TRBV4-2
d_call: -
j_call: TRBJ1-1
clone_size: -
cdr3_aa: CASSQDQRGSTEAFF
cdr3_nt: TGTGCCAGCAGCCAAGATCAGAGAGGGAGCACTGAAGCTTTCTTT

v_call: TRBV4-2
d_call: TRBD1
j_call: TRBJ2-2
clone_size: once
cdr3_aa: CASTGQVLTGELFF
cdr3_nt: TGTGCCAGCACGGGACAGGTCTTAACCGGGGAGCTGTTTTTT

v_call: TRBV7-2
d_call: TRBD1
j_call: TRBJ2-7
clone_size: -
cdr3_aa: CASTSAGTAYEQYF
cdr3_nt: TGTGCCAGCACCTCAGCCGGGACAGCGTACGAGCAGTACTTC

v_call: TRBV27
d_call: TRBD1
j_call: TRBJ1-6
clone_size: -
cdr3_aa: CASSWGQGIESPLHF
cdr3_nt: TGTGCCAGCAGTTGGGGACAGGGAATAGAATCACCCCTCCACTTT

v_call: TRBV3-1/TRBV3-2
d_call: TRBD2
j_call: TRBJ2-2
clone_size: -
cdr3_aa: CASSHPPGTSLNTGELFF
cdr3_nt: TGTGCCAGCAGCCATCCCCCCGGGACTAGCCTGAACACCGGGGAGCTGTTTTTT

v_call: TRBV30
d_call: -
j_call: TRBJ1-5
clone_size: -
cdr3_aa: CAWSVPAGGSQPQHF
cdr3_nt: TGTGCCTGGAGTGTACCGGCGGGAGGTAGTCAGCCCCAGCATTTT

v_call: TRBV3-1/TRBV3-2
d_call: TRBD2
j_call: TRBJ2-4
clone_size: -
cdr3_aa: CASSHGLTWGGEAKNIQYF
cdr3_nt: TGTGCCAGCAGCCATGGTCTTACTTGGGGGGGGGAAGCCAAAAACATTCAGTACTTC

v_call: TRBV5-1
d_call: TRBD1
j_call: TRBJ1-3
clone_size: -
cdr3_aa: CASSPYPQGAGGNTIYF
cdr3_nt: TGCGCCAGCAGCCCATATCCACAGGGGGCTGGTGGAAACACCATATATTTT

v_call: TRBV28
d_call: TRBD2
j_call: TRBJ2-1
clone_size: -
cdr3_aa: CASSPPGPPGGFRNEQFF
cdr3_nt: TGTGCCAGCAGTCCCCCCGGCCCCCCGGGGGGGTTTCGCAATGAGCAGTTCTTC

v_call: TRBV4-1
d_call: -
j_call: TRBJ2-3
clone_size: -
cdr3_aa: CASSLRDISTDTQYF
cdr3_nt: TGCGCCAGCAGCCTCCGGGACATAAGCACAGATACGCAGTATTTT

v_call: TRBV6-1
d_call: TRBD1
j_call: TRBJ1-5
clone_size: -
cdr3_aa: CASSVSTGQNSNQPQHF
cdr3_nt: TGTGCCAGCAGTGTTTCGACAGGGCAGAATAGCAATCAGCCCCAGCATTTT